A single sample is the source of the 24 T cell receptor beta chains below, sequenced in a study of a mutant IDH1 vaccine in newly diagnosed glioma. These receptors have no identified antigens. Produced via immunoSEQ multiplex PCR; TCRdb's table is partial and in-frame only. The sample consists of approximately 45,000 clones, approximately 92% of them appearing once. Time point here: week 35, safety follow-up. In the vaccine, a single dose held 300 ug of the mutant IDH1 20-mer peptide, along with topical imiquimod. This specimen was PBMCs, taken from a glioma patient whose treatment included an IDH1 peptide vaccine. The receptors were gathered from a middle-aged man with glioma.

The chain joins TRBV18 to TRBJ2-7, with 9 bases matching TRBD1. The CDR3 has 14 residues. Germline assignment: CDR1 KGHSH and CDR2 LQKENI. V lost 6 bases and J lost 3; bases outside the gene matches: 6. CDR3 in DNA: TGTGCCAGCTCCTTGACAGGGGGGATCTACGAGCAGTACTTC. Translation: CASSLTGGIYEQYF. The variable domain in full, completed from reference TRBV18 and TRBJ2-7, reads NAGVMQNPRHLVRRRGQEARLRCSPMKGHSHVYWYRQLPEEGLKFMVYLQKENIIDESGMPKERFSAEFPKEGPSILRIQQVVRGDSAAYFCASSLTGGIYEQYFGPGTRLTVT.

J is TRBJ2-3 and V is TRBV5-1; weak D call: TRBD2 (5 bases). Germline V gene data show CDR1 as SGHRS and CDR2 as YFSETQ. The CDR3 extends over 16 amino acids. The germline V and J ends were trimmed by 4 bases and 3 bases, with 18 bases remaining between them. CDR3 region: CASSVSSGSRTDTQYF. The CDR3 DNA sequence: TGCGCCAGCAGCGTGTCGAGCGGTTCCAGAACAGATACGCAGTATTTT.

J is TRBJ2-2 and V is TRBV7-2; 7 bases map to TRBD1. Unmatched junction bases numbered 9, after V lost 5 bases and J lost 6 bases. The CDR3 runs 15 residues. Per the germline V gene, CDR1 is SGHTA and CDR2 is FQGNSA. The CDR3 coding sequence is TGTGCCAGCAGCCACAGGGGTTCAGAGGCCGGGGAGCTGTTTTTT. Its protein is CASSHRGSEAGELFF.

The genes are TRBV19 and TRBJ2-1; 9 nucleotides agree with TRBD2. From germline, CDR1 is LNHDA and CDR2 SQIVND (reference sequence). This CDR3 has 14 amino acids. V lost 6 bases and J lost 8; bases outside the gene matches: 8. DNA of the CDR3: TGTGCCAGTAGCCCGGGACTAGCATATGATGAGCAGTTCTTC. This encodes CASSPGLAYDEQFF.

A word on this clone: An end of the junction does not agree with germline; a read error may underlie this. The chain is built from TRBV2 and TRBJ1-2; D unresolved. The CDR3 consists of 11 residues. Looked up from germline, CDR1 is SNHLY and CDR2 is FYNNEI. The CDR3: CARRWEDGYTF. CDR3 bases: TGTGCCCGCAGATGGGAGGATGGCTACACCTTC.

In regard to this clone: One end of the junction is discordant with germline, which a read error may explain. In DNA, the CDR3 is TGTGCCAGCAGCCCCAGCCCGACTAGGGGAGGGCTCTTC. Amino acid sequence: CASSPSPTRGGLF. The chain recombines TRBV7-2 with TRBJ2-1, with 7 nucleotides matching TRBD2. Germline CDR1 SGHTA, CDR2 FQGNSA. The CDR3 length is 13 residues.

This clone was observed a handful of times. The rearrangement links TRBV5-1 to TRBJ1-2; the D gene is possibly TRBD1 (5 bases). The V gene lost 5 bases and the J gene lost 0 bases, with 20 bases spanning the gap. The CDR3 runs to 17 residues. CDR1 and CDR2 from the germline V gene are SGHRS and YFSETQ. CDR3 amino acids: CASRHGTLGLTNYGYTF. The CDR3 nucleotides are TGCGCCAGCAGACATGGGACGTTAGGTTTAACTAACTATGGCTACACCTTC.

This rearrangement joins TRBV10-2 to TRBJ1-2; no clear D. The CDR3 runs to 12 residues. Germline V gene data show CDR1 as WSHSY and CDR2 as SAAADI. V was trimmed by 10 bases and J by 3 bases, leaving 12 bases between them. CDR3 region: CATSKDDYGYTF. CDR3 coding DNA: TGCGCCACCTCAAAGGACGACTATGGCTACACCTTC.

J is TRBJ1-3 and V is TRBV2; perhaps TRBD1 as D (6 bases). Germline loops: CDR1 SNHLY, CDR2 FYNNEI. Deletions cut 4 bases from V and 3 bases from J, with 13 bases between. This CDR3 has 15 amino acids. In nucleotides, the CDR3 is TGTGCCAGCAGTGGTTGGCAGGGGTTTGGAAACACCATATATTTT. Translation: CASSGWQGFGNTIYF.

The chain couples TRBV6-5 to TRBJ1-1; 7 positions agree with TRBD1. CDR3 length: 12 amino acids. V dropped 6 bases and J dropped 7; count of bases not matched to a gene: 5. Looked up from germline, CDR1 is MNHEY and CDR2 is SVGAGI. This CDR3 is CASRTQGSEAFF. In DNA form, the CDR3 reads TGTGCCAGCAGAACACAGGGGAGTGAAGCTTTCTTT.

The V gene is TRBV5-1, the J gene TRBJ2-7, with D uncertain. This CDR3 is 11 amino acids long. V was clipped by 3 bases and J by 5 bases, with 6 bases between them. Germline V gene data show CDR1 as SGHRS and CDR2 as YFSETQ. CDR3 sequence (DNA): TGCGCCAGCAGCTCTTGGGACGAGCAGTACTTC. Amino acid sequence: CASSSWDEQYF.

The genes are TRBV5-1 and TRBJ2-7, with TRBD1 matching over 10 bases. CDR3 length equals 15 residues. Germline V gene lookup returns CDR1 SGHRS and CDR2 YFSETQ. J gave up 3 bases and V 1 base, and 4 bases lay outside the gene matches. CDR3 in amino acids: CASSLRGQGSYEQYF. CDR3 nucleotides: TGCGCCAGCAGCTTGAGGGGACAGGGGAGCTACGAGCAGTACTTC.

The chain uses TRBV9 and TRBJ2-5; D is ambiguous. CDR1 and CDR2 from the germline V gene are SGDLS and YYNGEE. The V end was cut by 0 bases, the J end by 1 base, with 10 bases between. The CDR3 loop spans 15 amino acids. The CDR3 spells CASSVGPLLQETQYF. The CDR3 DNA is TGTGCCAGCAGCGTAGGCCCACTGCTCCAAGAGACCCAGTACTTC.

V and J are TRBV7-9 and TRBJ1-2, with 11 bases matching TRBD1. Germline assignment: CDR1 SEHNR and CDR2 FQNEAQ (reference sequence). This CDR3 comprises 14 residues. V lost 6 bases and J lost 4; bases outside the gene matches: 4. CDR3 sequence: CASSPGTGGYGYTF. As DNA, the CDR3 is TGTGCCAGCAGTCCCGGGACAGGGGGCTATGGCTACACCTTC.

With regard to this clone: Germline is not matched at one junction end, which may reflect a read error. This chain connects TRBV5-1 to TRBJ1-2; 8 bases map to TRBD1. Germline-derived CDR1 and CDR2 are SGHRS and YFSETQ. This CDR3 region has 16 residues. CDR3 in DNA: TGCGCCAGCAGATTGGGACAGGATTCCGATGTTTATGGCTACACCTTC. This translates into CASRLGQDSDVYGYTF.

The V call is TRBV29-1, the J call TRBJ2-7; D may match TRBD1 or TRBD2 (5 bases each). This CDR3 region has 12 residues. Per germline, CDR1 SQVTM and CDR2 ANQGSEA. The V and J ends lost 5 bases and 5 bases respectively, with 13 bases between them. CDR3 sequence: CSVLVRDHEQYF. The CDR3 DNA sequence: TGCAGCGTTTTGGTCAGGGACCACGAGCAGTACTTC.

J is TRBJ2-7 and V is TRBV19, with 7 nucleotides matching TRBD1. The CDR3 is 15 amino acids. The V and J ends lost 4 bases and 3 bases, in that order; junction bases with no gene match: 9. The germline V gene has CDR1 LNHDA and CDR2 SQIVND (reference sequence). The CDR3 DNA follows: TGTGCCAGTAGTAGGGTCTGGGACAGAAGCTACGAGCAGTACTTC. Its protein is CASSRVWDRSYEQYF.

The V gene is TRBV6-5, the J gene TRBJ2-7, with 8 bases matching TRBD2. The ends lost 6 bases at V and 2 bases at J; junction bases unmatched: 9. The CDR3 is made up of 15 amino acids. Germline values: CDR1 MNHEY, CDR2 SVGAGI. The CDR3 DNA sequence: TGTGCCAGCAGAACCACTAGCGGCGAGCCCTACGAGCAGTACTTC. As protein: CASRTTSGEPYEQYF.

The chain has TRBV7-3 and TRBJ1-6; no reliable D call. In germline, CDR1 is SGHTA, CDR2 FQGTGA. V lost 2 bases and J lost 9, with 17 bases in between. The CDR3 loop spans 16 amino acids. The CDR3: CASSLYGSPGSSPLHF. The CDR3 DNA sequence: TGTGCCAGCAGCTTATACGGGAGCCCCGGGAGTTCACCCCTCCACTTT. Full variable domain (remainder filled in from reference TRBV7-3 and TRBJ1-6): GAGVSQTPSNKVTEKGKYVELRCDPISGHTALYWYRQSLGQGPEFLIYFQGTGAADDSGLPNDRFFAVRPEGSVSTLKIQRTERGDSAVYLCASSLYGSPGSSPLHFGNGTRLTVT.

The V and J genes are TRBV5-1 and TRBJ2-2, with TRBD2 as a possible D gene (6 bases). V lost 0 bases to trimming and J lost 1 base, with 10 bases between them. Germline-derived CDR1 and CDR2 are SGHRS and YFSETQ. The CDR3 contains 16 residues. CDR3 nucleotides: TGCGCCAGCAGCTTGGTTCTAGCGCAGAACACCGGGGAGCTGTTTTTT. Protein: CASSLVLAQNTGELFF.

The chain combines TRBV10-3 with TRBJ2-7; possibly TRBD2 for D (6 bases). The V gene lost 2 bases and the J gene lost 4 bases, with 21 bases spanning the gap. CDR3 length equals 17 residues. Germline V gives CDR1 ENHRY, CDR2 SYGVKD. The CDR3 DNA is TGTGCCATCAGTGAGCCTTCTGGGGCTAGCGCAATTTACGAGCAGTACTTC. Translation gives CAISEPSGASAIYEQYF.

The gene calls are TRBV15 and TRBJ2-5; 8 bases map to TRBD1. The trim removed 3 bases at V and 4 bases at J, leaving 10 bases unmatched. The germline V gene has CDR1 LNHNV and CDR2 YYDKDF (reference sequence). CDR3 length equals 16 residues. The CDR3 reads CATSSLGQGIGETQYF. The CDR3 DNA sequence: TGTGCCACCAGCAGCCTAGGACAGGGTATAGGAGAGACCCAGTACTTC.

J is TRBJ1-5 and V is TRBV18; a possible D gene is TRBD1 (5 bases). V lost 3 bases, J lost 3 bases, and 15 bases lay in between. There are 16 residues in the CDR3. Germline V gene lookup returns CDR1 KGHSH and CDR2 LQKENI. This chain's CDR3 is CASSPKGTSYNQPQHF. CDR3 DNA sequence: TGTGCCAGCTCACCTAAGGGGACTTCTTACAATCAGCCCCAGCATTTT.

The chain has TRBV6-4 and TRBJ2-1; TRBD1 is a possible D gene (6 bases). Trimming stripped 11 bases from V and 0 bases from J, with 17 bases between. Germline CDR1 is MRHNA and CDR2 is SNTAGT. The CDR3 extends over 15 amino acids. CDR3 sequence: CARDISRNSYNEQFF. The DNA of the CDR3 is TGTGCCCGGGACATTAGCAGAAACTCCTACAATGAGCAGTTCTTC.